The 26 T cell receptor beta chains presented below share a single source sample, sequenced in a study of cytomegalovirus exposure and HLA in healthy donors (TCRdb year 2017). Libraries came from the immunoSEQ multiplex PCR assay. The multiplex PCR relied on a mix of 60 forward primers for TCR Vbeta segments and 13 reverse primers for TCR Jbeta segments. TCRdb obtained this table from immuneACCESS and retained in-frame rearrangements with V and J assigned. These tables miss some clones; where compared with another copy, unresolved V genes account for less than half of the shortfall, and the remainder is unexplained. The sample contains roughly 71,000 clones, 62% of them found a single time. Around 2.7% of the sample is in the top ten clones. The specimen sequenced was PBMCs. Every receptor here comes from a man aged 30 to 45 in good health and CMV-seronegative.

V gene TRBV27 combines with J gene TRBJ2-3; TRBD1 agrees at 7 bases. This CDR3 comprises 13 residues. Germline CDR1 is MNHEY and CDR2 is SMNVEV (reference sequence). V gave up 3 bases and J gave up 4 bases; unmatched junction bases: 1. The chain's CDR3 is CASSLTGSDTQYF. DNA for the CDR3: TGTGCCAGCAGTTTGACAGGGTCAGATACGCAGTATTTT.

This clone has a handful of counts. This chain uses TRBV30 with TRBJ1-3; D is unclear. Trimming shortened V by 5 bases and J by 0 bases, and 5 bases separated the two germline ends. The length of the CDR3 is 12 residues. Germline V lookup: CDR1 GTSNPN, CDR2 SVGIG (reference sequence). The DNA for the CDR3 is TGTGCCTGGTTAAACTCTGGAAACACCATATATTTT. Amino acid sequence: CAWLNSGNTIYF.

The V gene is TRBV28, the J gene TRBJ2-7; 7 nucleotides line up with TRBD1. Germline V lookup: CDR1 MDHEN, CDR2 SYDVKM. The CDR3 is 17 amino acids. V was clipped by 6 bases and J by 1 base; unmatched bases: 15. The DNA for the CDR3 is TGTGCCAGCAGAACCGACAGGGAGCGCGGATCGTCCTACGAGCAGTACTTC. Translation: CASRTDRERGSSYEQYF.

The chain combines TRBV7-9 with TRBJ2-1; TRBD2 might be the D (6 bases). Germline CDR1 and CDR2: SEHNR and FQNEAQ (reference sequence). V shed 8 bases and J shed 7 bases, with 21 bases lying between them. This CDR3 is built from 15 residues. The CDR3 sequence is CASASGRRVGNEQFF. In DNA form, the CDR3 reads TGTGCCAGCGCGAGCGGCAGGAGGGTCGGGAATGAGCAGTTCTTC. Using reference TRBV7-9 and TRBJ2-1 for the parts outside the CDR3, the full variable domain is DTGVSQNPRHKITKRGQNVTFRCDPISEHNRLYWYRQTLGQGPEFLTYFQNEAQLEKSRLLSDRFSAERPKGSFSTLEIQRTEQGDSAMYLCASASGRRVGNEQFFGPGTRLTVL.

The J gene is TRBJ2-3, the V gene TRBV14; a weak D match, TRBD2 (5 bases). V shed 0 bases and J shed 8 bases, with 12 bases lying between them. Germline CDR1 and CDR2: SGHDN and FVKESK. This CDR3 is built from 14 residues. The CDR3 coding sequence is TGTGCCAGCAGCCAAGACCCGGGGTTGGGTACGCAGTATTTT. This translates into CASSQDPGLGTQYF.

The chain combines TRBV7-2 with TRBJ2-5; 7 bases align to TRBD2. This CDR3 contains 14 residues. V dropped 1 base and J dropped 1; count of bases not matched to a gene: 0. Germline CDR1 reads SGHTA; CDR2 reads FQGNSA. The CDR3 spells CASSLGGGQETQYF. DNA of the CDR3: TGTGCCAGCAGCTTAGGGGGGGGCCAAGAGACCCAGTACTTC.

This clone occurred a few times. This chain links TRBV29-1 with TRBJ1-4; D is perhaps TRBD1 (5 bases). Between the trimmed V and J ends, which lost 1 base and 7 bases, there was a span of 19 bases. Germline V gene data show CDR1 as SQVTM and CDR2 as ANQGSEA. The CDR3 length is 16 residues. The chain's CDR3 is CSVEGARGAPGEKLFF. CDR3 sequence (DNA): TGCAGCGTTGAAGGGGCTCGTGGGGCGCCGGGTGAAAAACTGTTTTTT.

This chain connects TRBV20-1 to TRBJ1-2; D unresolved. The CDR3 runs 10 residues. CDR1 and CDR2 from the germline V gene are DFQATT and SNEGSKA (reference sequence). The ends were cut back, 1 base at V and 8 bases at J, with 5 bases in the middle. CDR3 nucleotides: TGCAGTGCTAGAGGCGGGGGCTACACCTTC. It yields the protein CSARGGGYTF.

The genes are TRBV14 and TRBJ1-6; 8 bases fit TRBD1. In germline, CDR1 is SGHDN, CDR2 FVKESK. This CDR3 contains 16 residues. Unmatched junction bases numbered 13, after V lost 6 bases and J lost 9 bases. This CDR3 reads CASSPLDARGRSPLHF. The CDR3 region has the DNA TGTGCCAGCAGTCCCCTTGATGCCAGGGGGCGTTCACCCCTCCACTTT.

The table lists this clone with a few counts. The rearrangement links TRBV5-4 to TRBJ2-7; TRBD1 matches at 7 bases. Germline CDR1 reads SGHNT; CDR2 reads YYREEE (reference sequence). This CDR3 is built from 14 residues. Germline trimming cut 4 bases from V and 5 bases from J; bases unmatched to any gene: 9. The CDR3 region has the DNA TGTGCCAGCAGCCGGGGCGACAGGGCCCACGAGCAGTACTTC. It translates to CASSRGDRAHEQYF.

Only one count was recorded for this clone. The rearrangement uses TRBV28 and TRBJ2-7, with 9 bases that match TRBD1. The germline V gene has CDR1 MDHEN and CDR2 SYDVKM. This CDR3 is 12 amino acids long. V gave up 6 bases and J gave up 4 bases; unmatched junction bases: 1. CDR3 region: CASRDRGYEQYF. The CDR3 coding sequence is TGTGCCAGCAGAGACAGGGGGTACGAGCAGTACTTC.

The V gene is TRBV28, the J gene TRBJ2-7, with 7 bases fitting TRBD2. After removal of 8 bases from V and 5 bases from J, the junction contained 9 bases not matched to a gene. CDR1 is MDHEN and CDR2 is SYDVKM in the germline V gene. The CDR3 has 13 residues. CDR3 protein: CASGSGLENEQYF. CDR3 DNA: TGTGCCAGCGGTAGCGGGCTCGAGAACGAGCAGTACTTC.

The chain couples TRBV6-1 to TRBJ1-2; D gene uncertain. The length of the CDR3 is 14 residues. From germline, CDR1 is MNHNS and CDR2 SASEGT. V shed 6 bases and J shed 3 bases, with 14 bases lying between them. The CDR3 region is CASRAGANYYGYTF. Written as DNA, the CDR3 is TGTGCCAGCAGGGCGGGAGCTAATTACTATGGCTACACCTTC.

The V gene is TRBV25-1, the J gene TRBJ1-5; 7 bases map to TRBD1. The CDR3 runs to 14 residues. The germline V gene encodes CDR1 MGHDK and CDR2 SYGVNS. The V segment lost 1 base and the J segment 6 bases; nucleotides outside the gene matches: 3. This chain's CDR3 is CASSESTGFQPQHF. The CDR3 nucleotides are TGTGCCAGCAGTGAATCGACAGGGTTTCAGCCCCAGCATTTT.

The chain carries TRBV30 and TRBJ1-1; 8 positions agree with TRBD1. CDR1 and CDR2 from the germline V gene are GTSNPN and SVGIG (reference sequence). The V and J ends lost 4 bases and 4 bases, in that order; junction bases with no gene match: 5. The CDR3 has 13 residues. The CDR3 loop reads CAWNRGVGTEAFF. CDR3 DNA: TGTGCCTGGAACAGGGGGGTGGGCACTGAAGCTTTCTTT. The variable domain in full, completed from reference TRBV30 and TRBJ1-1, reads SQTIHQWPATLVQPVGSPLSLECTVEGTSNPNLYWYRQAAGRGLQLLFYSVGIGQISSEVPQNLSASRPQDRQFILSSKKLLLSDSGFYLCAWNRGVGTEAFFGQGTRLTVV.

This clone has only a few counts. The chain joins TRBV7-2 to TRBJ2-5, with TRBD1 matching 8 bases. Germline V gives CDR1 SGHTA, CDR2 FQGNSA. Trimming removed 5 bases from V and 4 bases from J; junction bases left unmatched: 6. The CDR3 is 14 amino acids. The CDR3 is CASSQRTGLETQYF. The DNA for the CDR3 is TGTGCCAGCAGCCAACGGACAGGGTTAGAGACCCAGTACTTC.

V usage is TRBV4-1 and J usage is TRBJ2-7; D uncertain. Per the germline V gene, CDR1 is MGHRA and CDR2 is YSYEKL. The CDR3 length is 14 residues. Trimming stripped 0 bases from V and 7 bases from J, with 13 bases between. The CDR3 DNA reads TGCGCCAGCAGCCAAGACGCCGCAACCCGGGAGCAGTACTTC. Translated, it gives CASSQDAATREQYF.

The CDR3 here is CASSSETGQVDGYTF. CDR3 nucleotides: TGTGCCAGCAGCTCTGAAACGGGACAGGTTGATGGCTACACCTTC. The chain carries TRBV5-6 and TRBJ1-2; 8 bases match TRBD1. The CDR3 extends over 15 amino acids. V lost 3 bases, J lost 6 bases, and 10 bases stayed unmatched. CDR1 and CDR2 (germline): SGHDT, YYEEEE.

As regards this clone: The junction differs from germline at one of its ends, possibly a read error. The chain couples TRBV29-1 to TRBJ2-7, with 8 bases matching TRBD1. CDR1 SQVTM and CDR2 ANQGSEA come from the germline V gene. CDR3 length equals 13 residues. CDR3 residues: CSVGRTGSYGQYF. DNA of the CDR3: TGCAGCGTTGGCCGGACAGGGAGTTACGGGCAGTACTTC.

V is TRBV4-1 and J is TRBJ2-7; maybe TRBD2 (5 bases). This CDR3 is 14 amino acids long. V was clipped by 0 bases and J by 1 base, with 7 bases between them. Germline-derived CDR1 and CDR2 are MGHRA and YSYEKL. The CDR3 here is CASSQEPGSYEQYF. In DNA, the CDR3 is TGCGCCAGCAGCCAAGAACCGGGGTCCTACGAGCAGTACTTC.

The CDR3 loop is CASSTRLEQYF. The CDR3 DNA sequence: TGTGCCAGCAGTACTAGACTCGAGCAGTACTTC. The chain is built from TRBV5-6 and TRBJ2-7; possibly TRBD2 for D (5 bases). V gave up 5 bases and J gave up 6 bases, with 9 bases separating them. Germline values: CDR1 SGHDT, CDR2 YYEEEE. The CDR3 sequence is 11 residues long.

This clone came up a few times. V usage is TRBV6-6 and J usage is TRBJ2-2, with D possibly being TRBD2 (5 bases). The CDR3 is 13 amino acids. Trimming shortened V by 2 bases and J by 7 bases, and 8 bases separated the two germline ends. CDR1 and CDR2 (germline): MNHNY, SVGAGI (reference sequence). The CDR3 loop is CASSYPRGGELFF. The CDR3, as DNA: TGTGCCAGCAGTTACCCCCGGGGCGGGGAGCTGTTTTTT.

J is TRBJ2-7 and V is TRBV19, with D possibly being TRBD1 (5 bases). Trimming removed 4 bases at V and 0 bases at J, with 13 bases between. The CDR3 runs to 15 residues. Germline CDR1 and CDR2: LNHDA and SQIVND (reference sequence). The chain's CDR3 is CASSNPRGDSYEQYF. DNA for the CDR3: TGTGCCAGTAGTAACCCAAGGGGTGACTCCTACGAGCAGTACTTC.

This clone has a single count. The chain recombines TRBV25-1 with TRBJ2-2; tentatively, D is TRBD2 (7 bases). V was cut by 0 bases and J by 5 bases, with 13 bases left in between. The CDR3 runs to 16 residues. The germline CDR1 and CDR2 sequences are MGHDK and SYGVNS. The CDR3 is CASSEYGGRSTGELFF. The CDR3 DNA follows: TGTGCCAGCAGTGAATACGGGGGGCGTAGTACCGGGGAGCTGTTTTTT.

The chain has TRBV14 and TRBJ1-4, with unresolved D. V was shortened by 0 bases and J by 9 bases, with 5 bases between the two germline ends. The V gene's germline CDR1 is SGHDN and CDR2 FVKESK. The length of the CDR3 is 12 residues. The CDR3 here is CASSQDRQKLFF. DNA of the CDR3: TGTGCCAGCAGCCAAGATCGTCAAAAACTGTTTTTT.

This clone was observed a handful of times. This chain links TRBV7-8 with TRBJ2-1, with D tentatively TRBD2 (5 bases). CDR3 length: 15 amino acids. Germline V lookup: CDR1 SGHVS, CDR2 FQNEAQ. Trimming removed 3 bases at V and 3 bases at J, with 12 bases between. The CDR3 bases are TGTGCCAGCAGCTTTCTGGAGCGGATCTACAATGAGCAGTTCTTC. Its protein product is CASSFLERIYNEQFF.